These 3 T cell receptor beta chains were sequenced from one sample in a study of STAT3 mutations in large granular lymphocyte leukemia (dated by TCRdb to about 2019). Here is what the overall study found, with its caveats: All T-LGLL patients had at least one immunodominant TCRbeta clonotype, and roughly half had multiple immunodominant subclonotypes.

Libraries were prepared through the immunoSEQ multiplex PCR assay. TCRdb took this table from immuneACCESS and kept in-frame rearrangements with V and J called. Such tables lack part of the clones; where checked against another copy, unresolved V genes explain under half of the gap, and the rest is unexplained. The sample table lists roughly 22,000 clones, about 95% of them with a count of one. In total, the top ten clones hold about 6.5% of the sample. The antigens of these receptors remain unknown. Sequencing was done on a sample of peripheral blood mononuclear cells. The receptors here all came from a man between 35 and 55 years old with T-cell large granular lymphocyte leukemia. Some clones in this sample may be carry-over from other donors' samples. The age is the age at diagnosis.

This rearrangement joins TRBV9 to TRBJ2-1; a possible D gene is TRBD2 (6 bases). The CDR3 length is 14 residues. Germline values: CDR1 SGDLS, CDR2 YYNGEE. The germline V and J ends were trimmed by 0 bases and 10 bases, with 14 bases remaining between them. CDR3 residues: CASSVVPLAPEQFF. CDR3 in DNA: TGTGCCAGCAGCGTAGTTCCCCTAGCGCCAGAGCAGTTCTTC.

The chain joins TRBV29-1 to TRBJ2-7, with D tentatively TRBD1 (6 bases). Trimming took 2 bases from V and 3 from J, leaving 20 bases between them. The CDR3 consists of 16 residues. The germline V gene has CDR1 SQVTM and CDR2 ANQGSEA. CDR3 sequence: CSVERSEEQGVYEQYF. As DNA, the CDR3 is TGCAGCGTTGAACGCAGTGAAGAACAGGGTGTCTACGAGCAGTACTTC.

The chain employs TRBV19 and TRBJ1-2; maybe TRBD1 (5 bases). The CDR3 length is 14 residues. V was pared by 1 base and J by 5 bases, with 11 bases between. Germline-derived CDR1 and CDR2 are LNHDA and SQIVND (reference sequence). This CDR3 is CASSIGARGYGYTF. In DNA form, the CDR3 reads TGTGCCAGTAGTATAGGAGCAAGGGGATATGGCTACACCTTC.